Shown below are 18 T cell receptor beta chains from a single sample sequenced in a study of T cells expressing NK-cell markers. After re-calling the 5' RACE reads, TCRdb lists one entry per CDR3 protein, DNA absent. The sample includes under 500,000 distinct CDR3 sequences. The sample taken for sequencing was blood T cells: a sorted CD56 or NKG2C T cell subset, CD4+ or CD8+ T cells, or bulk PBMC T cells (not recorded which). These receptors came from a woman between 18 and 75 years old in good health.

The rearrangement joins TRBV7-8 to TRBJ1-3. Germline lookup yields CDR1 SGHVS and CDR2 FQNEAQ. CDR3 size: 19 residues. The CDR3 reads CASSRLSGGSGTSGNTIYF.

The chain employs TRBV19 and TRBJ2-1; the TRBD2 assignment by TCRdb is unverifiable without DNA. CDR1 and CDR2 (germline): LNHDA, SQIVND (reference sequence). The CDR3 is 16 residues long. The CDR3 is CASSLTGLAGLNEQFF.

The chain combines TRBV29-1 with TRBJ2-1; TCRdb indicates TRBD1, and absent DNA this call remains unverified. This CDR3 region has 14 residues. The V gene's germline CDR1 is SQVTM and CDR2 ANQGSEA. The CDR3 here is CSVEWTAGGGEQFF.

The chain couples TRBV29-1 to TRBJ2-2. CDR1 SQVTM and CDR2 ANQGSEA come from the germline V gene. The CDR3 length is 13 residues. CDR3 residues: CSVRRIHTGELFF.

The rearrangement joins TRBV20-1 to TRBJ2-7; TCRdb's D call of TRBD1 is untestable without DNA. CDR3 length: 15 amino acids. Germline V CDR1 and CDR2: DFQATT, SNEGSKA (reference sequence). CDR3 sequence: CSAPPLSQRRNEQYF.

The CDR3 sequence: CASSFYGNEQFF. The V call is TRBV5-6, the J call TRBJ2-1. Germline CDR1 SGHDT, CDR2 YYEEEE. This CDR3 is built from 12 residues. Full variable domain (outside the CDR3, taken from reference TRBV5-6 and TRBJ2-1): DAGVTQSPTHLIKTRGQQVTLRCSPKSGHDTVSWYQQALGQGPQFIFQYYEEEERQRGNFPDRFSGHQFPNYSSELNVNALLLGDSALYLCASSFYGNEQFFGPGTRLTVL.

V gene TRBV29-1 combines with J gene TRBJ2-5; TCRdb's D call, TRBD2, is unchecked because there is no DNA. Germline lookup yields CDR1 SQVTM and CDR2 ANQGSEA. The length of the CDR3 is 15 residues. CDR3 residues: CSVGTSGNIRETQYF.

This chain joins TRBV18 and TRBJ2-1; TCRdb selects TRBD1, and the lack of DNA leaves this call unchecked. This CDR3 is 14 amino acids long. Germline loops: CDR1 KGHSH, CDR2 LQKENI. CDR3 region: CASSPLDRSNEQFF.

J is TRBJ1-1 and V is TRBV5-1; TCRdb indicates TRBD1, and absent DNA this call remains unverified. The length of the CDR3 is 16 residues. The germline gives CDR1 SGHRS, CDR2 YFSETQ. CDR3 in amino acids: CASSRGQAVMNTEAFF.

CDR3 amino acids: CASSPSPGGQKYF. This chain uses TRBV11-2 with TRBJ2-7; TCRdb's D call, TRBD1, is unchecked because there is no DNA. Germline values: CDR1 SGHAT, CDR2 FQNNGV. This CDR3 contains 13 residues.

The chain employs TRBV7-9 and TRBJ2-1; checking the TCRdb D call of TRBD2 is not possible without DNA. CDR1 is SEHNR, CDR2 FQNEAQ, per germline (reference sequence). The CDR3 totals 16 residues. The CDR3 reads CASSGRTSPNSNEQFF. Using reference TRBV7-9 and TRBJ2-1 for the parts outside the CDR3, the full variable domain is DTGVSQNPRHKITKRGQNVTFRCDPISEHNRLYWYRQTLGQGPEFLTYFQNEAQLEKSRLLSDRFSAERPKGSFSTLEIQRTEQGDSAMYLCASSGRTSPNSNEQFFGPGTRLTVL.

The chain uses TRBV7-2 and TRBJ2-2. Looked up from germline, CDR1 is SGHTA and CDR2 is FQGNSA. This CDR3 is 15 amino acids long. The CDR3 loop is CASSLAGVETGELFF.

The chain has TRBV6-2 or TRBV6-3 and TRBJ2-1; TCRdb calls TRBD2, which cannot be checked without DNA. Germline V gene sequence: CDR1 MNHEY, CDR2 SVGEGT. This CDR3 is 15 amino acids long. This chain's CDR3 is CASSLFRTSLDEQFF.

The CDR3: CASSYPGTGSNTEAFF. The chain carries TRBV6-5 and TRBJ1-1; TCRdb's D call, TRBD1, is unchecked because there is no DNA. The CDR3 is 16 amino acids. Looked up from germline, CDR1 is MNHEY and CDR2 is SVGAGI.

The chain uses TRBV30 and TRBJ2-1; TCRdb's D call of TRBD2 is untestable without DNA. The CDR3 is 14 amino acids. The V gene's germline CDR1 is GTSNPN and CDR2 SVGIG (reference sequence). The CDR3 reads CAWMRVNPNNEQFF.

This chain connects TRBV27 to TRBJ1-2. This CDR3 is 14 amino acids long. From germline, CDR1 is MNHEY and CDR2 SMNVEV (reference sequence). CDR3 sequence: CASSLGLSPYGYTF.

This sequence joins TRBV18 and TRBJ1-4; with no DNA, the TCRdb D assignment of TRBD1 cannot be verified. This CDR3 region has 15 residues. Germline-derived CDR1 and CDR2 are KGHSH and LQKENI. The CDR3 loop reads CASSPGDRVYEKLFF.

This CDR3 is CATSERDSYTDTQYF. The rearrangement joins TRBV24-1 to TRBJ2-3. The length of the CDR3 is 15 residues. CDR1 KGHDR and CDR2 SFDVKD come from the germline V gene.